The clone carrying this T cell receptor (beta chain) was detected ten times or more. Its antigen is as yet unknown. Those patients with uncontrolled infection, other autoimmune disease, pregnancy or lactation were excluded. The sample is drawn from a study of T cells in Graves' hyperthyroidism and ophthalmopathy. Background on the study: Peripheral blood was secured at the point of initial diagnosis, before any treatment.

Researchers amplified the TCR beta CDR3 regions from RNA transcripts. The study used the HTBI primer set for a first-round RT-PCR of the TCR CDR3. Via MiXCR, TCRdb re-called the multiplex PCR reads, giving one row per CDR3 protein. Of about 300,000 distinct CDR3 sequences listed, around 15% are singletons. Study conclusions and caveats: Separating ophthalmopathy from stable hyperthyroidism was achieved by a 13 V-J model.

The receptor was derived from a woman aged 40 to 50 with Graves' hyperthyroidism. Sequencing was carried out using blood.

The CDR3: CSVYDSAYEQYF. CDR3 nucleotides: TGCAGCGTCTACGACAGTGCCTACGAGCAGTACTTC. The chain employs TRBV29-1 and TRBJ2-7; possible D gene TRBD1, 5 bases. Per the germline V gene, CDR1 is SQVTM and CDR2 is ANQGSEA. V lost 6 bases and J lost 2, with 11 bases in between. This CDR3 spans 12 amino acids.